This entry concerns a single T cell receptor (beta chain). What it binds is unknown. This record comes from a study of T cell repertoires in ileal Crohn's disease. Study background: The M0 sample came from the inflamed ileal portion of the resected specimen.

Assay used: immunoSEQ multiplex PCR; TCRdb lists only in-frame clones, some missing. The profile shows 15,000 to 20,000 clones, about 80% of them singletons. Noted time point: inflamed ileum from the surgical specimen. Study observations and caveats: Compared with CD4 T cells, sorted CD8 cells carried more expanded clones.

The CDR3 runs 14 residues. V lost 2 bases and J 3 bases, leaving 10 bases between the germline ends. The germline V gene encodes CDR1 MNHNY and CDR2 SVGAGI (reference sequence). V usage is TRBV6-6 and J usage is TRBJ1-1; D perhaps matches TRBD1 (6 bases). Sequencing was done on a sample of ileal tissue. The clonotype was recovered from an adult with Crohn's disease. In DNA form, the CDR3 reads TGTGCCAGCAGTTACAGGGGGGCGGACACTGAAGCTTTCTTT. Translation gives CASSYRGADTEAFF.